The next 4 T cell receptor beta chains were all read from a single sample in a study of vaccination and CD4 T cells after COVID-19. The assay that was used to sequence DNA from cultured CD4+ T cells was the Oncomine TCR Beta short-read assay. A single record per CDR3 protein comes from TCRdb applying MiXCR to the PCR reads. This table has 10,000 to 15,000 distinct CDR3 sequences, roughly 44% appearing once. No antigen has been identified for these receptors. Regarding treatment: roughly 11-day PBMC culture with coronavirus spike peptide pools or control peptides (ViraFEST assay). Sequenced material: CD4+ T cells from blood, cultured in vitro. The origin of the receptors is a human donor who had recovered from COVID-19.

The chain recombines TRBV7-7 with TRBJ2-3; 16 bases line up with TRBD2. In germline, CDR1 is SSHAT, CDR2 FNYEAQ (reference sequence). The CDR3 is 20 residues long. Germline trimming cut 3 bases from V and 1 base from J; bases unmatched to any gene: 10. Written as DNA, the CDR3 is TGTGCCAGCAGCTTCGATTGGGGGGGACTAGCGGGGGGGTGCACAGATACGCAGTATTTT. Translated: CASSFDWGGLAGGCTDTQYF.

This clonotype was counted only a few times. The chain links TRBV28 to TRBJ1-5; tentatively, D is TRBD1 (6 bases). Germline CDR1 MDHEN, CDR2 SYDVKM. This CDR3 comprises 13 residues. Between the trimmed V and J ends, which lost 5 bases and 7 bases, there was a span of 12 bases. The CDR3, as DNA: TGTGCCAGCAGTCAACAGGGCCGGCAGCCCCAGCATTTT. This encodes CASSQQGRQPQHF.

The V and J genes are TRBV20-1 and TRBJ2-4; D may be TRBD1 or TRBD2 (6 bases each). V was trimmed by 4 bases and J by 2 bases, leaving 18 bases between them. CDR1 and CDR2 from the germline V gene are DFQATT and SNEGSKA (reference sequence). CDR3 length: 16 residues. CDR3 loop: CSAMPRGGLTKNIQYF. The CDR3 DNA sequence: TGCAGTGCTATGCCTAGAGGGGGGCTCACCAAAAACATTCAGTACTTC.

This clonotype was found a few times. This rearrangement joins TRBV24-1 to TRBJ2-1; TRBD2 aligns across 14 bases. The CDR3 extends over 17 amino acids. With V trimmed by 4 bases and J by 6 bases, 7 bases remained unmatched. CDR1 is KGHDR and CDR2 is SFDVKD in the germline V gene. DNA for the CDR3: TGTGCCACCAGTGACCTGGGACTAGCGGGGGATCTCAATGAGCAGTTCTTC. Its translation is CATSDLGLAGDLNEQFF.